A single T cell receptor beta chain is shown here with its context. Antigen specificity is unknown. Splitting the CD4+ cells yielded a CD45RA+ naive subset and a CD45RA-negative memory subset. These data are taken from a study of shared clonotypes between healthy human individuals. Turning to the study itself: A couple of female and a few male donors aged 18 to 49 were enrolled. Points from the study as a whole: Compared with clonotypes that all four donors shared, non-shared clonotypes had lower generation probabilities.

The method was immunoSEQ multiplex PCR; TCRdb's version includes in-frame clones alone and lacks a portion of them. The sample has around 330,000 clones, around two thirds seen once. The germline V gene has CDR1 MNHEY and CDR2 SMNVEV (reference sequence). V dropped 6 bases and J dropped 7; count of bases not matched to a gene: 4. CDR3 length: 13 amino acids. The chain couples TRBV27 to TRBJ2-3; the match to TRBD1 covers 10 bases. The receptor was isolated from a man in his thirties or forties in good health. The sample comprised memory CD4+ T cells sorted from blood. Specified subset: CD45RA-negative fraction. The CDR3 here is CASRPTGGNTQYF. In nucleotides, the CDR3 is TGTGCCAGCAGGCCGACAGGGGGCAATACGCAGTATTTT.